The 6 T cell receptor beta chains in this list originate from one sample, sequenced in a study of early T cells in non-severe SARS-CoV-2 infection. TCRdb passed the 5' RACE reads through MiXCR, listing each CDR3 protein once. The table records more than 85,000 distinct CDR3 sequences, over 15% of them present only once. This sample comprised whole blood, obtained at baseline. These receptors were collected from an adult who was a healthcare worker with PCR-confirmed SARS-CoV-2 infection or an uninfected control (not recorded which).

This chain joins TRBV28 and TRBJ2-7; 7 bases fit TRBD1. Germline CDR1 is MDHEN and CDR2 is SYDVKM. The CDR3 sequence is 14 residues long. The V and J ends lost 7 bases and 3 bases, in that order; junction bases with no gene match: 9. CDR3 nucleotide sequence: TGTGCCAGCATCCCGGGACAGAACTACTACGAGCAGTACTTC. Translating it yields CASIPGQNYYEQYF.

This clonotype was seen more than once but under ten times. J is TRBJ2-4 and V is TRBV10-1; D is uncertain. Between the trimmed V and J ends, which lost 5 bases and 9 bases, there was a span of 11 bases. The length of the CDR3 is 12 residues. CDR1 and CDR2 (germline): WNHNN, SYGVQD (reference sequence). CDR3 DNA sequence: TGCGCCAGCAGTTTAGATGAAGGCATTCAGTACTTC. It specifies CASSLDEGIQYF.

This clonotype was recorded many times. V and J are TRBV12-5 and TRBJ2-5, with D unclear. V was cut by 1 base and J by 4 bases, with 4 bases left in between. The CDR3 is 12 amino acids. The germline CDR1 and CDR2 sequences are LGHNT and FRNRAP. The CDR3, as DNA: TGTGCTAGTGGTTTGGGGGCAGAGACCCAGTACTTC. Protein product: CASGLGAETQYF.

In this sample, this clonotype turned up a few times. The V and J genes are TRBV6-6 and TRBJ2-7; 9 nucleotides agree with TRBD1. The CDR3 covers 14 residues. In germline, CDR1 is MNHNY, CDR2 SVGAGI (reference sequence). V gave up 5 bases and J gave up 3 bases; unmatched junction bases: 5. The CDR3 loop is CASSTRTGDYEQYF. The CDR3 coding sequence is TGTGCCAGCAGTACCCGGACAGGGGACTACGAGCAGTACTTC.

This clonotype was counted at least ten times. The CDR3 spells CASRDPAGRATGELFF. The DNA of the CDR3 is TGTGCCAGCAGGGACCCAGCGGGGAGGGCCACCGGGGAGCTGTTTTTT. The V and J genes are TRBV2 and TRBJ2-2; 7 bases fit TRBD2. Trimming removed 6 bases from V and 4 bases from J; junction bases left unmatched: 11. CDR3 length equals 16 residues. The germline gives CDR1 SNHLY, CDR2 FYNNEI.

This clonotype came up many times. The junction does not match germline at one end; this may be a read error. The chain recombines TRBV5-1 with TRBJ2-7, with TRBD1 identical over 10 bases. The CDR3 runs to 14 residues. Germline CDR1 reads SGHRS; CDR2 reads YFSETQ. The CDR3 loop is CASRLGTGVWEQYF. CDR3 DNA sequence: TGCGCCAGCAGATTGGGGACAGGGGTTTGGGAGCAGTACTTC.